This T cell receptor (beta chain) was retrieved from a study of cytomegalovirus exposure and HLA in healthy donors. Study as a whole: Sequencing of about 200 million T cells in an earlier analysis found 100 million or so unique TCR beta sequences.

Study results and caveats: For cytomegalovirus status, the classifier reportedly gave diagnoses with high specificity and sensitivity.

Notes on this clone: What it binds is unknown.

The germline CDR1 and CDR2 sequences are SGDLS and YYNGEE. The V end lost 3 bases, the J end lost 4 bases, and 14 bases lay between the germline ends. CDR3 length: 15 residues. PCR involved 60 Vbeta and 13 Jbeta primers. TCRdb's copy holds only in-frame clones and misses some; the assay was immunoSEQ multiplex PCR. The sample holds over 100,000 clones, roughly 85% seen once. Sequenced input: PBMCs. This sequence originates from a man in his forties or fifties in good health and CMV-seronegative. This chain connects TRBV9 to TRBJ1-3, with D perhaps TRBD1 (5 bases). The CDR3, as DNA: TGTGCCAGCAGCGAAAATCCAGGGTACGGAAACACCATATATTTT. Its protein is CASSENPGYGNTIYF. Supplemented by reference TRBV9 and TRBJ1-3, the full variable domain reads DSGVTQTPKHLITATGQRVTLRCSPRSGDLSVYWYQQSLDQGLQFLIQYYNGEERAKGNILERFSAQQFPDLHSELNLSSLELGDSALYFCASSENPGYGNTIYFGEGSWLTVV.